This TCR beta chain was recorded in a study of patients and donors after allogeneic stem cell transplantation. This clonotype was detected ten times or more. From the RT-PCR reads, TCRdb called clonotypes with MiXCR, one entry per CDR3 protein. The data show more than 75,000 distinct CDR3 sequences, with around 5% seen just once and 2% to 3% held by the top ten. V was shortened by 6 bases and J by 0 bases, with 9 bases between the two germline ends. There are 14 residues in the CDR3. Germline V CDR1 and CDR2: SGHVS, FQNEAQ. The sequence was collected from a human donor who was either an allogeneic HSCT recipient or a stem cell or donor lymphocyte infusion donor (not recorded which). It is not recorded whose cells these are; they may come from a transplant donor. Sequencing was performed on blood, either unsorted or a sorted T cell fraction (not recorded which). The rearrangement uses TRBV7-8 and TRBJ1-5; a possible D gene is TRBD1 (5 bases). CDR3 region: CASRFGASNQPQHF. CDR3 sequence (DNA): TGTGCCAGCAGGTTCGGGGCTAGCAATCAGCCCCAGCATTTT.